The 14 T cell receptor beta chains presented below share a single source sample, sequenced in a study of beta chain features in type 1 diabetes. Of the isolated RNA, all was reverse transcribed, and so the sequenced material was expressed TCRB transcripts. Produced via immunoSEQ multiplex PCR; TCRdb's table is partial and in-frame only. This table holds around 120,000 clones, about 18% found once. The antigens of these receptors remain unknown. Points from the study as a whole: Among all four CD4+ subsets, Type 1 diabetes patients had TCRB CDR3s that were moderately but significantly shorter.

Input material: central memory CD4+ T cells from blood. These receptors all come from a man aged 18 to 30 with type 1 diabetes.

This clone was seen more than once but under ten times. The gene calls are TRBV10-3 and TRBJ2-7; D may be TRBD1 or TRBD2 (6 bases each). In germline, CDR1 is ENHRY, CDR2 SYGVKD. Trimming cost V 2 bases and J 3 bases, with 26 bases left between them. CDR3 size: 19 residues. The CDR3 bases are TGTGCCATCAGTGAGGATCGTGGCAGGAAGAGAGGGGGACTCTACGAGCAGTACTTC. Amino acids: CAISEDRGRKRGGLYEQYF.

This clone was recorded a few times. The V call is TRBV6-1, the J call TRBJ2-1; D is perhaps TRBD1 or TRBD2 (5 bases each). CDR1 MNHNS and CDR2 SASEGT come from the germline V gene. Trimming removed 6 bases at V and 0 bases at J, with 12 bases between. There are 15 residues in the CDR3. The CDR3 sequence is CASSQLGASYNEQFF. The CDR3, as DNA: TGTGCCAGCAGCCAACTAGGGGCCTCCTACAATGAGCAGTTCTTC.

The rearrangement joins TRBV4-2 to TRBJ2-2; TRBD2 aligns across 13 bases. V gave up 4 bases and J gave up 5 bases; unmatched junction bases: 4. This CDR3 contains 16 residues. Germline CDR1 and CDR2: LGHNA and YNFKEQ. CDR3 protein: CASSPRTSGGTGELFF. CDR3 nucleotides: TGTGCCAGCAGCCCTCGGACTAGCGGGGGTACCGGGGAGCTGTTTTTT.

The chain joins TRBV30 to TRBJ2-1, with 10 bases that match TRBD2. The CDR3 totals 13 residues. V gave up 5 bases and J gave up 7 bases; unmatched junction bases: 5. CDR1 GTSNPN and CDR2 SVGIG come from the germline V gene (reference sequence). The DNA for the CDR3 is TGTGCCTGGCAGGGACTAGCGTGGAATGAGCAGTTCTTC. Translation gives CAWQGLAWNEQFF. The whole variable domain, remainder taken from reference TRBV30 and TRBJ2-1, is SQTIHQWPATLVQPVGSPLSLECTVEGTSNPNLYWYRQAAGRGLQLLFYSVGIGQISSEVPQNLSASRPQDRQFILSSKKLLLSDSGFYLCAWQGLAWNEQFFGPGTRLTVL.

This clone has a handful of counts. This rearrangement joins TRBV19 to TRBJ1-1, with a possible D match to TRBD1 (5 bases). Germline values: CDR1 LNHDA, CDR2 SQIVND (reference sequence). The CDR3 is made up of 15 amino acids. V was pared by 7 bases and J by 0 bases, with 15 bases between. CDR3 sequence (DNA): TGTGCCAGTATAGGGGAACAGAGACTGAACACTGAAGCTTTCTTT. This translates into CASIGEQRLNTEAFF.

The table lists this clone with a few counts. This chain uses TRBV11-3 with TRBJ2-1; a possible D gene is TRBD2 (6 bases). V lost 1 base and J lost 12, with 16 bases in between. Per the germline V gene, CDR1 is SGHNT and CDR2 is YENEEA. The CDR3 is made up of 14 amino acids. CDR3 protein: CASSLVRTTKRQFF. The CDR3 DNA follows: TGTGCCAGCAGCTTAGTGCGGACTACGAAGAGGCAGTTCTTC.

Regarding this clone: Since a far larger clone is one base different, this is likely a read error. Other DNA sequences in the sample encode the same CDR3. The rearrangement joins TRBV29-1 to TRBJ2-3; TRBD1 matches 11 bases. J gave up 1 base and V 7 bases, and 1 base lay outside the gene matches. The CDR3 totals 13 residues. Germline CDR1 is SQVTM and CDR2 is ANQGSEA. CDR3 sequence (DNA): TGCAGCGGGGACAGGGGGGGCACAGATACGCAGTATTTT. Amino acid sequence: CSGDRGGTDTQYF.

This clone was observed a few times. The genes are TRBV28 and TRBJ1-1; D is ambiguous. Germline assignment: CDR1 MDHEN and CDR2 SYDVKM. V was trimmed by 1 base and J by 6 bases, leaving 3 bases between them. This CDR3 spans 11 amino acids. The CDR3 loop reads CASSLYSEAFF. The DNA for the CDR3 is TGTGCCAGCAGTTTATACTCTGAAGCTTTCTTT.

In its sample, this clone was seen a few times. The chain employs TRBV30 and TRBJ1-4; D is unresolved. Deletions cut 3 bases from V and 8 bases from J, with 13 bases between. Per germline, CDR1 GTSNPN and CDR2 SVGIG (reference sequence). The CDR3 is 13 amino acids. This CDR3 reads CAWRSEGNEKLFF. CDR3 nucleotides: TGTGCCTGGAGAAGTGAAGGCAACGAAAAACTGTTTTTT.

The J gene is TRBJ2-5, the V gene TRBV29-1; 9 bases agree with TRBD1. The V segment lost 3 bases and the J segment 4 bases; nucleotides outside the gene matches: 9. The CDR3 length is 15 residues. CDR1 SQVTM and CDR2 ANQGSEA come from the germline V gene. Written as DNA, the CDR3 is TGCAGCGTTGAGGTCGGACAGGGGAGAGGAGAGACCCAGTACTTC. Translating it yields CSVEVGQGRGETQYF.

This clone was counted a few times. J is TRBJ2-1 and V is TRBV7-9; TRBD2 aligns across 7 bases. The CDR3 covers 15 residues. The germline gives CDR1 SEHNR, CDR2 FQNEAQ (reference sequence). V gave up 5 bases and J gave up 0 bases; unmatched junction bases: 4. Here the CDR3 DNA reads TGTGCCAGCAGCAAGAGCGGGACCTCCTACAATGAGCAGTTCTTC. Protein product: CASSKSGTSYNEQFF.

The V and J genes are TRBV18 and TRBJ2-7; weak D call: TRBD2 (5 bases). The V and J ends lost 2 bases and 7 bases respectively, with 18 bases between them. CDR1 is KGHSH and CDR2 is LQKENI in the germline V gene. The CDR3 runs 15 residues. The CDR3 reads CASSPELPRTGEQYF. DNA of the CDR3: TGTGCCAGCTCACCAGAACTTCCTAGAACGGGGGAGCAGTACTTC.

Points on this clone: A read error may account for a junction end that differs from germline. The chain joins TRBV7-2 to TRBJ1-2; D is perhaps TRBD1 (5 bases). CDR1 SGHTA and CDR2 FQGNSA come from the germline V gene. The CDR3 runs to 12 residues. This chain's CDR3 is CASSSMAGALYF. The CDR3 DNA reads TGTGCCAGCAGCTCAATGGCCGGGGCTCTATACTTC.

The sample holds a few counts of this clone. The rearrangement uses TRBV9 and TRBJ2-3; D may be TRBD2 (6 bases). Per the germline V gene, CDR1 is SGDLS and CDR2 is YYNGEE. Between the trimmed V and J ends, which lost 0 bases and 2 bases, there was a span of 16 bases. The CDR3 sequence is 17 residues long. In DNA, the CDR3 is TGTGCCAGCAGCGTAGCTCCGGGAGTATCCACCACAGATACGCAGTATTTT. Its translation: CASSVAPGVSTTDTQYF.